Listed below are T cell receptor beta chains from one sample, sequenced in a study of CD8+ T cells in alopecia areata. Generated by immunoSEQ multiplex PCR, the TCRdb table keeps only in-frame clones and is missing some. The top ten clones hold roughly 3.3% of a sample with about 200,000 clones, approximately 60% of them seen once. This material consisted of CD4+ T cells sorted from blood, taken at week 4, from a patient treated with tofacitinib. Receptors were obtained from a human donor with alopecia areata. Both conserved end residues are trimmed from each CDR3. The order of the fields is CDR3 protein, V gene.

CDR3: ASSGSANEKLF
V: TRBV5-6

CDR3: ASSPDSPGELF
V: TRBV9

CDR3: SASGGAYNEQF
V: TRBV29-1

CDR3: ASSPGLLYGYT
V: TRBV5-1

CDR3: ASSSPDGSYEQY
V: TRBV6-5

CDR3: AWSVGLNTEAF
V: TRBV30

CDR3: ASSYRYSGGQQF
V: TRBV6-6

CDR3: SGAGGEGQPQH
V: TRBV29-1

CDR3: ASSSSGSSYEQY
V: TRBV5-4

CDR3: ASSPGGGTEAF
V: TRBV7-9

CDR3: ASKAGGQDGELF
V: TRBV4-3

CDR3: ASSYSNRANEQF
V: TRBV6-5

CDR3: SVASNREKLF
V: TRBV29-1

CDR3: ASSLAGAGGGTEAF
V: TRBV7-9

CDR3: ASSQESRAYSGNTIY
V: TRBV4-2

CDR3: ASSRDRVGAGELF
V: TRBV5-1

CDR3: AISAGSRGKGNTEAF
V: TRBV10-3

CDR3: SLRQPLKETQY
V: TRBV29-1

CDR3: ASSPKSGYNEQF
V: TRBV7-2

CDR3: ASSRDHGSNQPQH
V: TRBV5-1

CDR3: SVVTDRVHGYT
V: TRBV29-1

CDR3: ASSQDWGGTLF
V: TRBV4-1

CDR3: ASSKTGENEKLF
V: TRBV2

CDR3: ASTRANWDTEAF
V: TRBV4-3

CDR3: ATSSIRTGTSTDTQY
V: TRBV15

CDR3: ASSYGQGGGANVLT
V: TRBV6-6